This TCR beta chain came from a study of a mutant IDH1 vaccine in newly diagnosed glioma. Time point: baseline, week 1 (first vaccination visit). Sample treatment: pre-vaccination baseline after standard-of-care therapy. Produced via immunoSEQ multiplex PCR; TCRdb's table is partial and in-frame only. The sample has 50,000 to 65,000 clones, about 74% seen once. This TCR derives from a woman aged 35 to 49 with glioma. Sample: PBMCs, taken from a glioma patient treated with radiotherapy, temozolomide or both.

The CDR3 loop is CASSIGGSGQGSIDQYF. The DNA of the CDR3 is TGTGCCAGTAGTATAGGGGGTAGCGGTCAAGGGTCGATTGACCAGTACTTC. This chain uses TRBV19 with TRBJ2-5; D might be TRBD2 (6 bases). CDR3 length equals 17 residues. The germline gives CDR1 LNHDA, CDR2 SQIVND (reference sequence). The V end lost 1 base, the J end lost 10 bases, and 25 bases lay between the germline ends.